The 27 T cell receptor beta chains given below trace back to one sample, sequenced in a study of T cells in localized non-small cell lung cancer. The method was immunoSEQ multiplex PCR; TCRdb's version includes in-frame clones alone and lacks a portion of them. The data hold approximately 50,000 clones, with about 85% observed a single time. The sequences come from PBMCs, collected before any cancer treatment. These receptors all come from a man between 40 and 70 years old with stage II lung adenocarcinoma.

The chain recombines TRBV11-2 with TRBJ2-4; D ambiguous. Trimming cost V 5 bases and J 0 bases, with 14 bases left between them. This CDR3 is 16 amino acids long. Per the germline V gene, CDR1 is SGHAT and CDR2 is FQNNGV. CDR3 DNA sequence: TGTGCCAGCAGCCTATGGCCAGCACTAGCCAAAAACATTCAGTACTTC. Amino acid sequence: CASSLWPALAKNIQYF.

V is TRBV10-3 and J is TRBJ2-1; TRBD2 agrees at 9 bases. The ends lost 6 bases at V and 9 bases at J; junction bases unmatched: 12. In germline, CDR1 is ENHRY, CDR2 SYGVKD. CDR3 length: 15 residues. For the CDR3, the DNA is TGTGCCATCAGAGGGTTGGCGGGGGGGCCGAGTGAGCAGTTCTTC. Its translation: CAIRGLAGGPSEQFF.

The chain uses TRBV7-8 and TRBJ2-3; 7 positions agree with TRBD1. This CDR3 comprises 18 residues. Trimming at V came to 3 bases and at J to 0 bases, leaving 12 bases not matched to a gene. Per the germline V gene, CDR1 is SGHVS and CDR2 is FQNEAQ. CDR3 nucleotide sequence: TGTGCCAGCAGCTTTATGGGACAGATCGTAGCTAGCACAGATACGCAGTATTTT. Translation: CASSFMGQIVASTDTQYF.

The rearrangement links TRBV7-2 to TRBJ2-2; 9 bases line up with TRBD1. Germline lookup yields CDR1 SGHTA and CDR2 FQGNSA. This CDR3 spans 15 amino acids. Germline trimming cut 6 bases from V and 5 bases from J; bases unmatched to any gene: 7. CDR3: CASSPTGGWTGELFF. DNA for the CDR3: TGTGCCAGCAGTCCTACAGGGGGCTGGACCGGGGAGCTGTTTTTT.

This sequence joins TRBV18 and TRBJ1-6; 8 positions agree with TRBD1. The CDR3 has 14 residues. The trim removed 4 bases at V and 16 bases at J, leaving 12 bases unmatched. Germline-derived CDR1 and CDR2 are KGHSH and LQKENI. CDR3 residues: CASSQGQETTPLHF. The CDR3 nucleotides are TGTGCCAGCTCACAGGGACAGGAAACGACCCCGCTCCACTTT.

V usage is TRBV19 and J usage is TRBJ2-7; TRBD1 matches at 7 bases. The CDR3 loop spans 15 amino acids. The V gene's germline CDR1 is LNHDA and CDR2 SQIVND (reference sequence). J was trimmed by 0 bases and V by 5 bases; bases with no gene match: 7. The CDR3: CASSPRTGSSYEQYF. The CDR3 DNA reads as TGTGCCAGTAGTCCCCGGACAGGAAGCTCCTACGAGCAGTACTTC. Full variable domain (outside the CDR3, taken from reference TRBV19 and TRBJ2-7): DGGITQSPKYLFRKEGQNVTLSCEQNLNHDAMYWYRQDPGQGLRLIYYSQIVNDFQKGDIAEGYSVSREKKESFPLTVTSAQKNPTAFYLCASSPRTGSSYEQYFGPGTRLTVT.

J is TRBJ1-2 and V is TRBV28; possible D gene TRBD1, 5 bases. Germline CDR1 and CDR2: MDHEN and SYDVKM. This CDR3 has 15 amino acids. The V end was cut by 5 bases, the J end by 0 bases, with 13 bases between. The CDR3 coding sequence is TGTGCCAGCAGTCCCGACAGCCTAACTAACTATGGCTACACCTTC. It translates to CASSPDSLTNYGYTF.

This chain connects TRBV5-5 to TRBJ1-2; the D is unclear. This CDR3 is 16 amino acids long. The germline CDR1 and CDR2 sequences are SGHKS and YYEKEE (reference sequence). The V end was cut by 4 bases, the J end by 2 bases, with 18 bases between. The CDR3 sequence: CASSRGGVSGNYGYTF. DNA of the CDR3: TGTGCCAGCAGCCGAGGCGGGGTATCCGGCAACTATGGCTACACCTTC. Filled out from reference TRBV5-5 and TRBJ1-2, the complete variable domain reads DAGVTQSPTHLIKTRGQQVTLRCSPISGHKSVSWYQQVLGQGPQFIFQYYEKEERGRGNFPDRFSARQFPNYSSELNVNALLLGDSALYLCASSRGGVSGNYGYTFGSGTRLTVV.

This chain's CDR3 is CASGSKVGEKSGPYNSPLHF. CDR3 DNA sequence: TGTGCTAGTGGTTCTAAGGTCGGAGAAAAATCGGGGCCTTATAATTCACCCCTCCACTTT. The chain recombines TRBV12-5 with TRBJ1-6; perhaps TRBD1 as D (5 bases). This CDR3 has 20 amino acids. Trimming shortened V by 4 bases and J by 4 bases, and 26 bases separated the two germline ends. The germline gives CDR1 LGHNT, CDR2 FRNRAP.

This clone was counted a few times. This chain connects TRBV29-1 to TRBJ1-1; D is ambiguous. This CDR3 has 13 residues. V dropped 7 bases and J dropped 1 base, with 13 bases sitting between them. The germline CDR1 and CDR2 sequences are SQVTM and ANQGSEA. The CDR3 bases are TGCAGCGCTGGACCAATGGAGAACACTGAAGCTTTCTTT. This translates into CSAGPMENTEAFF.

The chain employs TRBV7-9 and TRBJ2-5; no clear D. CDR3 length: 12 amino acids. Germline loops: CDR1 SEHNR, CDR2 FQNEAQ (reference sequence). V lost 5 bases to trimming and J lost 1 base, with 5 bases between them. The CDR3, as DNA: TGTGCCAGCAGCGGGTCCCAAGAGACCCAGTACTTC. Amino acid sequence: CASSGSQETQYF.

The V gene is TRBV4-1, the J gene TRBJ1-1; no clear D gene. This CDR3 has 12 residues. Germline lookup yields CDR1 MGHRA and CDR2 YSYEKL. V shed 4 bases and J shed 4 bases, with 7 bases lying between them. This chain's CDR3 is CASSRPGTEAFF. CDR3 nucleotide sequence: TGCGCCAGCAGCCGTCCTGGCACTGAAGCTTTCTTT.

The CDR3 loop reads CASSLLTVGIGAYGYTF. CDR3 coding DNA: TGTGCCAGCAGCTTGTTGACAGTTGGTATCGGGGCCTATGGCTACACCTTC. V and J are TRBV11-2 and TRBJ1-2; D is possibly TRBD1 (5 bases). This CDR3 contains 17 residues. The germline CDR1 and CDR2 sequences are SGHAT and FQNNGV. With 3 bases removed from V and 4 bases from J, the gap between germline ends came to 21 bases.

The CDR3 DNA is TGCGCCAGCAGCTTCGAGACAGGGGGAAAGACCCAGTACTTC. It yields the protein CASSFETGGKTQYF. V and J are TRBV5-1 and TRBJ2-5; 9 nucleotides line up with TRBD1. This CDR3 comprises 14 residues. CDR1 and CDR2 from the germline V gene are SGHRS and YFSETQ. V was clipped by 2 bases and J by 6 bases; unmatched bases: 5.

The CDR3 sequence: CASSRGLAGGRETDTQYF. The CDR3 nucleotides are TGTGCCAGCAGCCGAGGACTAGCGGGGGGGCGGGAAACAGATACGCAGTATTTT. The rearrangement uses TRBV4-2 and TRBJ2-3; 15 bases fit TRBD2. The CDR3 sequence is 18 residues long. Germline CDR1 LGHNA, CDR2 YNFKEQ. V dropped 4 bases and J dropped 3; count of bases not matched to a gene: 8.

The rearrangement uses TRBV14 and TRBJ1-1; D is undetermined. This CDR3 contains 15 residues. Germline-derived CDR1 and CDR2 are SGHDN and FVKESK. V was cut by 0 bases and J by 3 bases, with 11 bases left in between. The CDR3 bases are TGTGCCAGCAGCCAAGATCGGGGTTTCTACACTGAAGCTTTCTTT. It codes for CASSQDRGFYTEAFF.

The chain recombines TRBV5-6 with TRBJ1-2; tentative D call: TRBD1 (6 bases). The CDR3 length is 16 residues. V dropped 1 base and J dropped 4 bases, with 17 bases sitting between them. Germline V gives CDR1 SGHDT, CDR2 YYEEEE. The CDR3 DNA sequence: TGTGCCAGCAGCTTGTTTAACAGGGTAGAAGGCTATGGCTACACCTTC. It codes for CASSLFNRVEGYGYTF.

This rearrangement joins TRBV4-1 to TRBJ2-1; maybe TRBD2 (5 bases). The germline V gene has CDR1 MGHRA and CDR2 YSYEKL. V was clipped by 6 bases and J by 6 bases, with 24 bases between them. The CDR3 runs to 17 residues. The CDR3 region is CASSQTQAEALGNEQFF. In DNA, the CDR3 is TGCGCCAGCAGTCAAACCCAGGCGGAGGCCCTGGGCAATGAGCAGTTCTTC.

The table lists this clone with a few counts. The CDR3 coding sequence is TGTGCCAGCAGCCCACCTCGGGGGCTCCCCTACGAGCAGTACTTC. It yields the protein CASSPPRGLPYEQYF. V and J are TRBV11-3 and TRBJ2-7; D is tentatively TRBD1 or TRBD2 (6 bases each). The CDR3 is 15 amino acids. CDR1 is SGHNT, CDR2 YENEEA, per germline. Trimming left V 5 bases short and J 2 bases short, with 16 bases between. Drawing the rest from reference TRBV11-3 and TRBJ2-7, the complete variable domain is EAGVVQSPRYKIIEKKQPVAFWCNPISGHNTLYWYLQNLGQGPELLIRYENEEAVDDSQLPKDRFSAERLKGVDSTLKIQPAELGDSAVYLCASSPPRGLPYEQYFGPGTRLTVT.

V and J are TRBV6-6 and TRBJ1-5; tentatively, D is TRBD1 (6 bases). In germline, CDR1 is MNHNY, CDR2 SVGAGI (reference sequence). Trimming cost V 8 bases and J 1 base, with 12 bases left between them. The CDR3 runs 14 residues. This CDR3 reads CASFRQASNQPQHF. CDR3 sequence (DNA): TGTGCCAGCTTTCGACAGGCAAGCAATCAGCCCCAGCATTTT.

In this sample, this clone turned up once. CDR3 DNA: TGTGCCAGCGGACCAAACAGGGGTAATGAGCAGTTCTTC. Amino acids: CASGPNRGNEQFF. The chain is built from TRBV27 and TRBJ2-1, with TRBD1 identical over 7 bases. The junction had 8 bases not matched to a gene; V was cut back by 8 bases and J by 7 bases. Germline V gene lookup returns CDR1 MNHEY and CDR2 SMNVEV (reference sequence). The CDR3 is 13 amino acids.

The chain joins TRBV11-2 to TRBJ2-2; no clear D gene. Germline CDR1 reads SGHAT; CDR2 reads FQNNGV. The CDR3 runs 14 residues. Trimming pared 1 base from V and 1 base from J, leaving 4 bases between. CDR3 loop: CASSLVENTGELFF. The DNA for the CDR3 is TGTGCCAGCAGCTTAGTAGAGAACACCGGGGAGCTGTTTTTT.

The V gene is TRBV4-1, the J gene TRBJ2-1; TRBD1 matches at 7 bases. Germline V CDR1 and CDR2: MGHRA, YSYEKL. V lost 0 bases, J lost 15 bases, and 8 bases stayed unmatched. The CDR3 totals 13 residues. The CDR3 sequence: CASSQDQRQGRFF. CDR3 nucleotide sequence: TGCGCCAGCAGCCAAGATCAGCGACAGGGTCGGTTCTTC.

The chain combines TRBV5-1 with TRBJ2-7; tentatively, D is TRBD2 (5 bases). This CDR3 region has 14 residues. The V gene lost 2 bases and the J gene lost 2 bases, with 11 bases spanning the gap. Germline-derived CDR1 and CDR2 are SGHRS and YFSETQ. The CDR3 bases are TGCGCCAGCAGCTTAGAGGGAATCCCCTACGAGCAGTACTTC. Amino acid sequence: CASSLEGIPYEQYF.

This chain joins TRBV9 and TRBJ2-5, with TRBD2 identical over 8 bases. The CDR3 spans 14 residues. Germline loops: CDR1 SGDLS, CDR2 YYNGEE. After removal of 3 bases from V and 5 bases from J, the junction contained 6 bases not matched to a gene. For the CDR3, the DNA is TGTGCCAGCAGCGAGAGCGGGGGAGGTGAGACCCAGTACTTC. Residues: CASSESGGGETQYF.

The rearrangement links TRBV14 to TRBJ2-1; 12 bases map to TRBD2. V dropped 3 bases and J dropped 9; count of bases not matched to a gene: 6. This CDR3 is built from 15 residues. Germline V CDR1 and CDR2: SGHDN, FVKESK. The DNA for the CDR3 is TGTGCCAGCAGCCAGACTAGCGGGGGCATCAGTGAGCAGTTCTTC. Protein sequence: CASSQTSGGISEQFF.

The rearrangement joins TRBV5-6 to TRBJ1-2; tentative D call: TRBD1 (5 bases). V lost 0 bases, J lost 2 bases, and 11 bases lay in between. There are 15 residues in the CDR3. Germline loops: CDR1 SGHDT, CDR2 YYEEEE. The CDR3 nucleotides read TGTGCCAGCAGCTTGGGGGACCTTAGAAACTATGGCTACACCTTC. Its translation: CASSLGDLRNYGYTF.